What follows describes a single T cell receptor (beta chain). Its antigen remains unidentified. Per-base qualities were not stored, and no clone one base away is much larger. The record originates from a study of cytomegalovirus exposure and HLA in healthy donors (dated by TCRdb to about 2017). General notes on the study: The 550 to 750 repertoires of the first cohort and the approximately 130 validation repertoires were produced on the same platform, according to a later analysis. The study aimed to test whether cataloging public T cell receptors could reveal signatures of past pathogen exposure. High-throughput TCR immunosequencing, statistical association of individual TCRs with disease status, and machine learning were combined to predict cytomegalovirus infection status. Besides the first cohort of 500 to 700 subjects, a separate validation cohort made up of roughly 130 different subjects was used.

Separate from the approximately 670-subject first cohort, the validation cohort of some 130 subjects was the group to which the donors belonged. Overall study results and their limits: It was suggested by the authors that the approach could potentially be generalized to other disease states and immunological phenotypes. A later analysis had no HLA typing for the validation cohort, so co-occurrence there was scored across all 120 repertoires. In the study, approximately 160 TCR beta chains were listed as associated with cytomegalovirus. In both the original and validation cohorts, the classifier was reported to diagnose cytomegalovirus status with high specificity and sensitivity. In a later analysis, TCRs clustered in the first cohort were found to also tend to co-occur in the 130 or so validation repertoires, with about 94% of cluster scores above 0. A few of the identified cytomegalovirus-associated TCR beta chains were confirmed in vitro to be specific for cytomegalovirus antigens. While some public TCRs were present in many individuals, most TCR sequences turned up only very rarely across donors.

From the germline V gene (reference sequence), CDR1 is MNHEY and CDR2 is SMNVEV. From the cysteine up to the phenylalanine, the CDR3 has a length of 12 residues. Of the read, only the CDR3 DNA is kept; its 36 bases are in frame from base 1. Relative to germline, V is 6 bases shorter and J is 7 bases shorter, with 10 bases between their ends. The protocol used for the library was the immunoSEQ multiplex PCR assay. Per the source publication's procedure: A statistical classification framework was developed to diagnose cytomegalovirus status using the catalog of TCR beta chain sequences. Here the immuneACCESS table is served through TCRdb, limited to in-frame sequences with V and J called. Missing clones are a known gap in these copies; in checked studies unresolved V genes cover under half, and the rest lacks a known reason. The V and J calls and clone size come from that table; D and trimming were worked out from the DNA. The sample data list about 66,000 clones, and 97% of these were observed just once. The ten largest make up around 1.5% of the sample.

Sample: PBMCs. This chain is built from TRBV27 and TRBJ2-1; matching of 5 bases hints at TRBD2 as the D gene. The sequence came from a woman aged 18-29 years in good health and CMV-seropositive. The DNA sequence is TGTGCCAGCAGCCGGACTCTTAATGAGCAGTTCTTC. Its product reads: CASSRTLNEQFF.